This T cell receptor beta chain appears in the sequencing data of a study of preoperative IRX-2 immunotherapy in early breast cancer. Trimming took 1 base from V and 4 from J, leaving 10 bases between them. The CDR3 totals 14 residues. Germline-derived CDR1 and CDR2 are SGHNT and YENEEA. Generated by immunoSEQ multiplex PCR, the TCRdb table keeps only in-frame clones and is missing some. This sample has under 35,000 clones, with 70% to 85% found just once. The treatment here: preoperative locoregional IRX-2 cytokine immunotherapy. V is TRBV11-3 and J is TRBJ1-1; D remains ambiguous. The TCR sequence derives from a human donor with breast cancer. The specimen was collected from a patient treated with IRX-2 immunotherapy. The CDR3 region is CASSLGGVGTEAFF. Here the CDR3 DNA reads TGTGCCAGCAGCTTAGGTGGGGTTGGCACTGAAGCTTTCTTT.